This T cell receptor (beta chain) was found in a study of blood T cell repertoires in COVID-19. The overall study: The cDNA or gDNA used as material had been derived from T cells, B-cell-depleted T cells, or PBMCs.

This table comes from immunoSEQ multiplex PCR, and its TCRdb copy is limited to in-frame clones, with some not included. The table includes about 310,000 clones, 85% to 90% detected once. This clone was observed once. Participant ages covered about 18 to 95 years across 24 US areas. J was trimmed by 6 bases and V by 8 bases; bases with no gene match: 4. Germline V CDR1 and CDR2: MDHEN, SYDVKM. The CDR3 extends over 13 amino acids. The sequence was collected from a woman aged 18 to 35 with acute COVID-19. The V and J genes are TRBV28 and TRBJ1-6, with TRBD1 identical over 7 bases. Sequenced input: PBMCs or T cells enriched from blood (not recorded which). The CDR3 region has the DNA TGTGCCAGCCTCCCAGGGGGTAATTCACCCCTCCACTTT. This codes for CASLPGGNSPLHF.